This TCR beta chain was identified during a study of vaccination and CD4 T cells after COVID-19. Concerning this clonotype: Its antigen is unidentified.

This sample's treatment: roughly 11-day PBMC culture with coronavirus spike peptide pools or control peptides (ViraFEST assay). Expansion of antigen-specific T cells with peptide pools by ViraFEST preceded sequencing of TCRs. Before Alpha, Beta and Delta appeared in the US, convalescents tested positive (March–late 2020). Wells that each held 1.5 million to 2 million PBMCs were cultured with around 9.7 IU/ml IL-2 and 10 ug/ml peptide pools. The CDR3 runs to 14 residues. CDR1 and CDR2 (germline): SGHTA, FQGNSA. Trimming took off 5 bases at V and 2 bases at J, with 13 bases between the two ends. The Oncomine TCR Beta short-read assay was applied to DNA of cultured CD4+ T cells. TCRdb called the PCR reads again in MiXCR, with one record for every CDR3 protein. The table lists roughly 15,000 distinct CDR3 sequences, almost 50% of them singletons. Study-level results: Median SARS-CoV-2-reactive clonotype numbers went from approximately 21 to 40; this increase was not significant.

The V call is TRBV7-2, the J call TRBJ2-7; tentative D call: TRBD1 (7 bases). The source of this sequence is a human donor with COVID-19. Specimen: cultured CD4+ T cells from blood, collected after SARS-CoV-2 vaccination. CDR3 region: CASSLGRGAYEQYF. CDR3 in DNA: TGTGCCAGCAGCCTGGGCAGGGGGGCCTACGAGCAGTACTTC.